The table lists the clone carrying this TCR beta chain with many counts. The antigen is undetermined. These data are taken from a study of Graves' ophthalmopathy and Graves' hyperthyroidism. At the level of the study: Prior to any treatment, peripheral blood was collected at the time of initial diagnosis. The study's findings and limits: Cross-validated, the 13-signature model showed 87.88%/81.08% sensitivity/specificity, and 80%/75% in the test set.

The study amplified TCR beta CDR3 regions using RNA transcripts. RT-PCR with HTBI primers came first, then second-round multiplex PCR. MiXCR was run by TCRdb on the multiplex PCR reads, yielding one entry per CDR3 protein. The data hold about 400,000 distinct CDR3 sequences, with roughly 18% observed a single time. Exclusion criteria comprised other autoimmune diseases, uncontrolled infections, pregnancy or lactation in patients. This clonotype originated in a woman under 30 with Graves' ophthalmopathy. The sequenced sample was peripheral blood.

CDR3 region: CASSQAQTGVNTGELFF. The CDR3 region has the DNA TGCGCCAGCAGCCAAGCCCAGACAGGGGTGAACACCGGGGAGCTGTTTTTT. The chain is built from TRBV4-3 and TRBJ2-2; 8 nucleotides line up with TRBD1. J gave up 1 base and V 1 base, and 5 bases lay outside the gene matches. The CDR3 runs 17 residues. Germline assignment: CDR1 LGHNA and CDR2 YSLEER.